Each of the 27 T cell receptor beta chains below was sequenced from the same sample in a study of shared clonotypes between healthy human individuals. Sequenced by immunoSEQ multiplex PCR; TCRdb stores in-frame clones only, minus some. Seen here are 2 million to 2.5 million clones, 85% to 95% observed once, and the top ten hold 0.37%. Sequenced: naive CD4+ T cells from PBMCs. The subset is: CD45RA+ positively selected. The receptors derive from a man aged 18 to 29 in good health. Some clones in this sample may be carry-over from other donors' samples.

The chain uses TRBV5-4 and TRBJ2-2; D is possibly TRBD1 or TRBD2 (6 bases each). The ends were cut back, 0 bases at V and 0 bases at J, with 12 bases in the middle. CDR3 length: 17 residues. Per germline, CDR1 SGHNT and CDR2 YYREEE (reference sequence). CDR3 coding DNA: TGTGCCAGCAGCTTGGCGTTCGGGGGCTCGAACACCGGGGAGCTGTTTTTT. This codes for CASSLAFGGSNTGELFF.

V gene TRBV7-9 combines with J gene TRBJ2-7; the match to TRBD2 covers 11 bases. J lost 4 bases, V lost 1 base, and 3 bases had no gene match. Germline lookup yields CDR1 SEHNR and CDR2 FQNEAQ (reference sequence). This CDR3 has 15 residues. The CDR3 DNA follows: TGTGCCAGCAGCTTAGGGGCTAGCGGGGGGTACGAGCAGTACTTC. Translation gives CASSLGASGGYEQYF.

This rearrangement joins TRBV4-2 to TRBJ2-7; the match to TRBD2 covers 7 bases. The germline gives CDR1 LGHNA, CDR2 YNFKEQ. The CDR3 consists of 14 residues. The V segment lost 4 bases and the J segment 4 bases; nucleotides outside the gene matches: 7. The CDR3 here is CASSPGGLWYEQYF. In DNA, the CDR3 is TGTGCCAGCAGCCCGGGGGGTTTGTGGTACGAGCAGTACTTC.

To note about this clone: Other DNA sequences in this specimen translate into the identical CDR3. The V call is TRBV9, the J call TRBJ2-2, with 8 bases fitting TRBD2. CDR1 and CDR2 from the germline V gene are SGDLS and YYNGEE. The V segment lost 2 bases and the J segment 5 bases; nucleotides outside the gene matches: 5. There are 15 residues in the CDR3. The CDR3 DNA sequence: TGTGCCAGCAGCGTTAGCGGGATTGGAACCGGGGAGCTGTTTTTT. Translated: CASSVSGIGTGELFF.

The chain has TRBV7-9 and TRBJ1-3; 7 positions match TRBD1. V was pared by 5 bases and J by 2 bases, with 6 bases of the junction left unmatched. The CDR3 has 15 residues. Germline loops: CDR1 SEHNR, CDR2 FQNEAQ (reference sequence). Here the CDR3 reads CASSPRDSPGNTIYF. CDR3 DNA sequence: TGTGCCAGCAGCCCCCGGGACAGCCCTGGAAACACCATATATTTT.

The J gene is TRBJ2-2, the V gene TRBV7-9; unclear D gene. The CDR3 length is 14 residues. Trimming pared 1 base from V and 3 bases from J, leaving 6 bases between. Per the germline V gene, CDR1 is SEHNR and CDR2 is FQNEAQ (reference sequence). The DNA for the CDR3 is TGTGCCAGCAGCTTAGTGGCCCACACCGGGGAGCTGTTTTTT. Protein sequence: CASSLVAHTGELFF. Full variable domain (remainder filled in from reference TRBV7-9 and TRBJ2-2): DTGVSQNPRHKITKRGQNVTFRCDPISEHNRLYWYRQTLGQGPEFLTYFQNEAQLEKSRLLSDRFSAERPKGSFSTLEIQRTEQGDSAMYLCASSLVAHTGELFFGEGSRLTVL.

In DNA, the CDR3 is TGTGCCAGCAGCTTTACAGGGAAGAGCGAGCAGTTCTTC. Encoded protein: CASSFTGKSEQFF. The chain employs TRBV7-9 and TRBJ2-1; the D gene is possibly TRBD1 (6 bases). Trimming shortened V by 3 bases and J by 10 bases, and 13 bases separated the two germline ends. The CDR3 has 13 residues. CDR1 and CDR2 (germline): SEHNR, FQNEAQ (reference sequence).

This chain joins TRBV6-6 and TRBJ1-2, with TRBD1 matching 7 bases. The length of the CDR3 is 13 residues. CDR1 and CDR2 (germline): MNHNY, SVGAGI (reference sequence). J gave up 5 bases and V 7 bases, and 7 bases lay outside the gene matches. The CDR3 region has the DNA TGTGCCAGCACCCGCGACAGGGCTTATGGCTACACCTTC. Translated, it gives CASTRDRAYGYTF.

Worth noting for this clone: Distinct nucleotide sequences in the sample also encode this CDR3. The chain joins TRBV28 to TRBJ2-7; maybe TRBD1 (6 bases). The CDR3 runs to 12 residues. Germline V gene data show CDR1 as MDHEN and CDR2 as SYDVKM. The ends were cut back, 8 bases at V and 1 base at J, with 9 bases in the middle. The CDR3 region is CASGTGSYEQYF. The CDR3 bases are TGTGCCAGCGGTACAGGGTCCTACGAGCAGTACTTC.

V usage is TRBV6-5 and J usage is TRBJ1-1; D call uncertain. Trimming removed 5 bases at V and 2 bases at J, with 15 bases between. The CDR3 runs 15 residues. Looked up from germline, CDR1 is MNHEY and CDR2 is SVGAGI. CDR3 nucleotides: TGTGCCAGCAGTCCGGTTGTAGCTACAAACACTGAAGCTTTCTTT. Amino acid sequence: CASSPVVATNTEAFF.

The chain joins TRBV2 to TRBJ2-7, with 10 bases matching TRBD2. Germline V gives CDR1 SNHLY, CDR2 FYNNEI. This CDR3 spans 14 amino acids. Trimming removed 6 bases from V and 2 bases from J; junction bases left unmatched: 4. In DNA, the CDR3 is TGTGCCAGCAGGCTAGCGGGGGTGACCTACGAGCAGTACTTC. This gives the protein CASRLAGVTYEQYF.

The J gene is TRBJ2-1, the V gene TRBV5-1; TRBD2 might be the D (5 bases). V was clipped by 1 base and J by 7 bases, with 18 bases between them. The length of the CDR3 is 16 residues. Per germline, CDR1 SGHRS and CDR2 YFSETQ. The CDR3 region has the DNA TGCGCCAGCAGCTTGAGTGGCGGGCAGCGTGTGAATGAGCAGTTCTTC. Translation: CASSLSGGQRVNEQFF.

The J gene is TRBJ2-7, the V gene TRBV18; D remains ambiguous. V was cut by 3 bases and J by 2 bases, with 23 bases left in between. The V gene's germline CDR1 is KGHSH and CDR2 LQKENI. The CDR3 runs 18 residues. The CDR3 region has the DNA TGTGCCAGCTCACCTAGCCTTCGAACGGATCCATCTACCTACGAGCAGTACTTC. Amino acids: CASSPSLRTDPSTYEQYF.

This rearrangement joins TRBV7-3 to TRBJ2-1, with D tentatively TRBD1 (6 bases). Germline V gene sequence: CDR1 SGHTA, CDR2 FQGTGA. V shed 5 bases and J shed 1 base, with 12 bases lying between them. The CDR3 length is 15 residues. In DNA, the CDR3 is TGTGCCAGCAGCGCCCGAGGACAGTCCTACAATGAGCAGTTCTTC. Its protein is CASSARGQSYNEQFF.

The chain joins TRBV2 to TRBJ2-2, with TRBD2 matching over 10 bases. Germline CDR1 is SNHLY and CDR2 is FYNNEI. Trimming cost V 6 bases and J 6 bases; bases outside gene matches: 10. This CDR3 is built from 16 residues. The chain's CDR3 is CASSPVLAGRAGELFF. CDR3 bases: TGTGCCAGCAGCCCCGTACTAGCGGGAAGGGCCGGGGAGCTGTTTTTT.

Concerning this clone: Additional DNA sequences in this sample encode the identical CDR3. V usage is TRBV7-2 and J usage is TRBJ2-1; the D gene is possibly TRBD2 (5 bases). The CDR3 totals 14 residues. Germline assignment: CDR1 SGHTA and CDR2 FQGNSA. V lost 8 bases, J lost 0 bases, and 11 bases lay in between. The CDR3 region is CASSLGSSYNEQFF. CDR3 nucleotide sequence: TGTGCCAGCTCCCTGGGGAGCTCCTACAATGAGCAGTTCTTC. Complete variable domain (other parts from reference TRBV7-2 and TRBJ2-1): GAGVSQSPSNKVTEKGKDVELRCDPISGHTALYWYRQSLGQGLEFLIYFQGNSAPDKSGLPSDRFSAERTGGSVSTLTIQRTQQEDSAVYLCASSLGSSYNEQFFGPGTRLTVL.

This chain uses TRBV29-1 with TRBJ2-5; D possibly corresponds to TRBD1 (6 bases). Judging by the DNA end, TRBJ2-7 fits better; the J call may be wrong. The CDR3 extends over 15 amino acids. The germline gives CDR1 SQVTM, CDR2 ANQGSEA. In DNA form, the CDR3 reads TGCAGCGTTGAAGGGTCGGGTCAGGGGTCGTACGAGCAGTACTTC. Translation: CSVEGSGQGSYEQYF.

The rearrangement joins TRBV28 to TRBJ1-2; no definite D call. V was clipped by 3 bases and J by 10 bases, with 24 bases between them. The CDR3 has 16 amino acids. Germline V gene sequence: CDR1 MDHEN, CDR2 SYDVKM. CDR3 in DNA: TGTGCCAGCAGTTTCTTGTGGGAGGAATCTATGATCGCCTACACCTTC. It translates to CASSFLWEESMIAYTF.

The rearrangement uses TRBV4-2 and TRBJ1-5, with D perhaps matching TRBD1 (5 bases). Germline assignment: CDR1 LGHNA and CDR2 YNFKEQ. Trimming stripped 1 base from V and 2 bases from J, with 15 bases between. The CDR3 sequence is 17 residues long. The CDR3 sequence is CASSQGSALGGNQPQHF. The CDR3, as DNA: TGTGCCAGCAGCCAAGGTAGCGCCTTAGGGGGCAATCAGCCCCAGCATTTT.

The chain links TRBV4-1 to TRBJ2-7; 10 positions agree with TRBD1. This CDR3 comprises 15 residues. CDR1 is MGHRA, CDR2 YSYEKL, per germline. V lost 3 bases and J lost 7; bases outside the gene matches: 9. For the CDR3, the DNA is TGCGCCAGCAGCCATCCCGGACAGGGGGTATGGGAGCAGTACTTC. It translates to CASSHPGQGVWEQYF.

The chain uses TRBV21-1 and TRBJ2-4; the table assigns TRBD1, which was not confirmed against the DNA. TRBV21-1 is shown as a pseudogene. The CDR3 has 13 residues. The CDR3, as DNA: TGTGCCAGCAGCGCCCGCGAGAGGGGGAGTACGCACTTC. Its translation is CASSARERGSTHF.

This chain connects TRBV5-8 to TRBJ2-7; D remains unclear. Between the trimmed V and J ends, which lost 0 bases and 12 bases, there was a span of 22 bases. From germline, CDR1 is SGHTS and CDR2 YDEGEE. This CDR3 has 15 amino acids. The CDR3 coding sequence is TGTGCCAGCAGCTTGGAATCGGGCTCTGTAGAAGGTCGGTACTTC. Amino acids: CASSLESGSVEGRYF. The full variable domain, in which reference TRBV5-8 and TRBJ2-7 provide the parts outside the CDR3, is EAGVTQSPTHLIKTRGQQATLRCSPISGHTSVYWYQQALGLGLQFLLWYDEGEERNRGNFPPRFSGRQFPNYSSELNVNALELEDSALYLCASSLESGSVEGRYFGPGTRLTVT.

V is TRBV2 and J is TRBJ2-5, with TRBD1 identical over 9 bases. CDR3 length equals 13 residues. The V and J ends lost 10 bases and 1 base, in that order; junction bases with no gene match: 4. The V gene's germline CDR1 is SNHLY and CDR2 FYNNEI. CDR3 loop: CATRDRAQETQYF. The CDR3 nucleotides read TGTGCCACCCGGGACAGGGCCCAAGAGACCCAGTACTTC.

The V and J genes are TRBV7-2 and TRBJ2-3, with 10 bases aligning to TRBD2. The germline CDR1 and CDR2 sequences are SGHTA and FQGNSA. Germline trimming cut 5 bases from V and 4 bases from J; bases unmatched to any gene: 9. The length of the CDR3 is 16 residues. The CDR3: CASSPRGSGRADTQYF. CDR3 coding DNA: TGTGCCAGCAGCCCCAGAGGGAGCGGGAGGGCAGATACGCAGTATTTT.

This clone was observed a handful of times. Additional DNA sequences in this sample encode the identical CDR3. This chain connects TRBV7-9 to TRBJ1-1; D gene unclear. Trimming removed 3 bases at V and 1 base at J, with 6 bases between. CDR1 is SEHNR, CDR2 FQNEAQ, per germline (reference sequence). This CDR3 spans 13 amino acids. The DNA of the CDR3 is TGTGCCAGCAGCTTTGGCTCGAACACTGAAGCTTTCTTT. It specifies CASSFGSNTEAFF.

V and J are TRBV4-1 and TRBJ2-1; maybe TRBD2 (6 bases). CDR3 length: 12 amino acids. CDR1 and CDR2 (germline): MGHRA, YSYEKL. V was trimmed by 1 base and J by 12 bases, leaving 10 bases between them. The CDR3 spells CASSQVYGGQFF. CDR3 DNA: TGCGCCAGCAGCCAAGTGTACGGGGGGCAGTTCTTC.

V and J are TRBV7-8 and TRBJ1-5; D ambiguous. Germline V gives CDR1 SGHVS, CDR2 FQNEAQ. V was clipped by 2 bases and J by 3 bases, with 11 bases between them. The CDR3 totals 15 residues. Here the CDR3 reads CASSLYRELNQPQHF. CDR3 DNA sequence: TGTGCCAGCAGCTTATACCGGGAGCTCAATCAGCCCCAGCATTTT.